The next 9 T cell receptor beta chains were all read from a single sample in a study of regulatory T cells in long-lasting Graves disease. Library construction for TCR beta used iRepertoire HTBI primers and Arm-PCR of CDR3 regions. In TCRdb, the multiplex PCR reads were re-called with MiXCR into one record per CDR3 protein. The repertoire holds about 220,000 distinct CDR3 sequences, with roughly a fifth as singletons. Time point indicated: newly diagnosed GD, antithyroid drugs for less than 3 months. PBMC RNA was the source of the TCR library. These data also formed part of another study, on T cells in Graves' hyperthyroidism and ophthalmopathy.

The source was peripheral blood mononuclear cells (PBMCs), collected at new diagnosis, from a patient treated with antithyroid drugs. The receptors originated from a woman between 25 and 40 years old with Graves disease.

There are many counts of this clonotype. The V and J genes are TRBV28 and TRBJ1-2, with D possibly being TRBD1 (6 bases). Deletions cut 7 bases from V and 2 bases from J, with 14 bases between. The length of the CDR3 is 14 residues. Germline assignment: CDR1 MDHEN and CDR2 SYDVKM. DNA for the CDR3: TGTGCCAGCACGCTAGGGACATACAACTATGGCTACACCTTC. This translates into CASTLGTYNYGYTF.

The genes are TRBV9 and TRBJ2-2; D is possibly TRBD1 (6 bases). V shed 0 bases and J shed 6 bases, with 12 bases lying between them. Germline values: CDR1 SGDLS, CDR2 YYNGEE. This CDR3 has 15 residues. CDR3 in DNA: TGTGCCAGCAGCGTAGGAGGGGGTTTAGCCGGGGAGCTGTTTTTT. Translating gives CASSVGGGLAGELFF.

Many counts were recorded for this clonotype. The CDR3 nucleotides are TGTGCCAGCAGCTCAGCCACTGGAAGGACTTACAATGAGCAGTTCTTC. Translating gives CASSSATGRTYNEQFF. This chain joins TRBV25-1 and TRBJ2-1, with D perhaps matching TRBD2 (5 bases). CDR3 length: 16 residues. Between the trimmed V and J ends, which lost 6 bases and 4 bases, there was a span of 19 bases. CDR1 is MGHDK, CDR2 SYGVNS, per germline.

This clonotype was recorded at least ten times. The V call is TRBV11-1, the J call TRBJ1-1; no definite D call. The CDR3 runs 15 residues. V lost 4 bases, J lost 0 bases, and 12 bases lay in between. CDR1 is SGHAT, CDR2 FQDESV, per germline (reference sequence). The CDR3 DNA sequence: TGTGCCAGCAGCTCAAAAAACAAGGTGAACACTGAAGCTTTCTTT. It encodes CASSSKNKVNTEAFF.

This clonotype was seen at least ten times. The gene calls are TRBV12-3 or TRBV12-4 and TRBJ1-4, with D perhaps TRBD1 (5 bases). Trimming removed 5 bases from V and 5 bases from J, with 15 bases in between. This CDR3 is 15 amino acids long. The chain's CDR3 is CASSDETALNEKLFF. The CDR3 bases are TGTGCCAGCAGTGACGAGACAGCCTTGAATGAAAAACTGTTTTTT.

This clonotype was recorded many times. The rearrangement joins TRBV7-9 to TRBJ2-3; 9 nucleotides line up with TRBD2. CDR1 SEHNR and CDR2 FQNEAQ come from the germline V gene (reference sequence). V shed 5 bases, J shed 2 bases, and the junction held 8 bases outside the gene matches. The CDR3 totals 16 residues. This CDR3 reads CASSRISGGYTDTQYF. The CDR3 nucleotides read TGTGCCAGCAGCCGGATTAGCGGGGGTTACACAGATACGCAGTATTTT.

This clonotype was seen a few times. The chain uses TRBV6-2 or TRBV6-3 and TRBJ2-2; TRBD1 aligns across 12 bases. CDR3 length equals 15 residues. Germline V CDR1 and CDR2: MNHEY, SVGEGT. V was pared by 6 bases and J by 7 bases, with 6 bases of the junction left unmatched. CDR3 coding DNA: TGTGCCAGCAGGGGGGACAGGGGGCTTAACGGGGAGCTGTTTTTT. Its protein product is CASRGDRGLNGELFF.

This clonotype showed up just a few times. The chain combines TRBV29-1 with TRBJ1-4, with TRBD1 matching over 9 bases. CDR1 and CDR2 (germline): SQVTM, ANQGSEA. V gave up 4 bases and J gave up 7 bases; unmatched junction bases: 10. The CDR3 consists of 15 residues. The CDR3 nucleotides are TGCAGCGTTGCATCAGGGGGGACAGGGAGTGAAAAACTGTTTTTT. Encoded protein: CSVASGGTGSEKLFF.

The table lists this clonotype with many counts. The chain recombines TRBV7-3 with TRBJ2-3; D perhaps matches TRBD2 (6 bases). This CDR3 has 14 residues. CDR1 SGHTA and CDR2 FQGTGA come from the germline V gene. V was pared by 4 bases and J by 2 bases, with 10 bases between. The CDR3 coding sequence is TGTGCCAGCAGCTCGGGACTCAACACAGATACGCAGTATTTT. Protein: CASSSGLNTDTQYF.